What follows are 23 T cell receptor beta chains derived from one specimen sequenced in a study of cytomegalovirus exposure and HLA in healthy donors. PCR involved 60 Vbeta and 13 Jbeta primers. Measured with immunoSEQ multiplex PCR; TCRdb has only the in-frame clones, and not every one. The sample yields around 140,000 clones, around 70% seen once. Sequencing was carried out using PBMCs. Receptors were obtained from a woman aged 55-70 years in good health and CMV-seropositive.

This chain joins TRBV2 and TRBJ1-2; 7 nucleotides match TRBD1. The CDR3 runs 12 residues. V dropped 8 bases and J dropped 4; count of bases not matched to a gene: 4. The germline V gene encodes CDR1 SNHLY and CDR2 FYNNEI. This CDR3 reads CASGDSPYGYTF. The CDR3, as DNA: TGTGCCAGCGGGGACAGCCCCTATGGCTACACCTTC.

The V gene is TRBV6-6, the J gene TRBJ1-1; TRBD1 matches at 9 bases. Germline V gene data show CDR1 as MNHNY and CDR2 as SVGAGI (reference sequence). Trimming removed 2 bases from V and 5 bases from J; junction bases left unmatched: 6. The CDR3 is made up of 15 amino acids. The CDR3, as DNA: TGTGCCAGCAGTTACCCGGGACAGGGTGGGACTGAAGCTTTCTTT. Translated: CASSYPGQGGTEAFF.

The chain joins TRBV19 to TRBJ2-7; the match to TRBD2 covers 10 bases. The germline V gene has CDR1 LNHDA and CDR2 SQIVND (reference sequence). V gave up 5 bases and J gave up 3 bases; unmatched junction bases: 10. CDR3 length: 16 amino acids. Here the CDR3 DNA reads TGTGCCAGTAGTCGCGGGGAGGGGACTAGCGTCTACGAGCAGTACTTC. It encodes CASSRGEGTSVYEQYF.

The chain joins TRBV5-1 to TRBJ2-7, with D possibly matching TRBD2 (6 bases). The germline V gene encodes CDR1 SGHRS and CDR2 YFSETQ. The V and J ends lost 2 bases and 4 bases respectively, with 22 bases between them. The CDR3 covers 17 residues. The CDR3 DNA reads TGCGCCAGCAGCTTCACCAGGGCCGGGCGAGGAGGGTACGAGCAGTACTTC. Protein product: CASSFTRAGRGGYEQYF.

The CDR3 sequence is CASSLPGDTTEAFF. The CDR3 DNA sequence: TGTGCCAGCAGTTTACCAGGGGATACAACTGAAGCTTTCTTT. V usage is TRBV28 and J usage is TRBJ1-1, with a weak D call TRBD1 (6 bases). V was cut by 2 bases and J by 5 bases, with 12 bases left in between. Germline CDR1 MDHEN, CDR2 SYDVKM. The CDR3 length is 14 residues. Full variable domain (missing parts from reference TRBV28 and TRBJ1-1): DVKVTQSSRYLVKRTGEKVFLECVQDMDHENMFWYRQDPGLGLRLIYFSYDVKMKEKGDIPEGYSVSREKKERFSLILESASTNQTSMYLCASSLPGDTTEAFFGQGTRLTVV.

The rearrangement joins TRBV27 to TRBJ2-1, with 7 bases identical to TRBD2. The CDR3 spans 15 residues. Trimming at V came to 3 bases and at J to 5 bases, leaving 7 bases not matched to a gene. CDR1 is MNHEY and CDR2 is SMNVEV in the germline V gene (reference sequence). In nucleotides, the CDR3 is TGTGCCAGCAGTTTCCTCGGGGGAGGGAACAATGAGCAGTTCTTC. Translation: CASSFLGGGNNEQFF.

This chain joins TRBV5-6 and TRBJ1-3; D remains ambiguous. Germline V gene lookup returns CDR1 SGHDT and CDR2 YYEEEE. Trimming stripped 4 bases from V and 2 bases from J, with 16 bases between. The CDR3 is made up of 16 amino acids. The CDR3 DNA is TGTGCCAGCAGCCCCCTGACTGCTTTCCCTGGAAACACCATATATTTT. Translated, it gives CASSPLTAFPGNTIYF.

The chain is built from TRBV18 and TRBJ1-1, with a tentative D call TRBD1 (5 bases). The CDR3 runs to 15 residues. Per germline, CDR1 KGHSH and CDR2 LQKENI. Deletions cut 0 bases from V and 4 bases from J, with 12 bases between. CDR3 sequence: CASSPPAGVSTEAFF. The CDR3 DNA follows: TGTGCCAGCTCACCACCAGCGGGGGTGAGCACTGAAGCTTTCTTT. Using reference TRBV18 and TRBJ1-1 for the parts outside the CDR3, the full variable domain is NAGVMQNPRHLVRRRGQEARLRCSPMKGHSHVYWYRQLPEEGLKFMVYLQKENIIDESGMPKERFSAEFPKEGPSILRIQQVVRGDSAAYFCASSPPAGVSTEAFFGQGTRLTVV.

The chain couples TRBV10-3 to TRBJ2-7; the match to TRBD1 covers 7 bases. Trimming at V came to 2 bases and at J to 8 bases, leaving 9 bases not matched to a gene. CDR3 size: 14 residues. Germline-derived CDR1 and CDR2 are ENHRY and SYGVKD. CDR3 DNA: TGTGCCATCAGTGAGACAGGGGCGAGCGGCCAGCAGTACTTC. Its translation: CAISETGASGQQYF.

The rearrangement links TRBV18 to TRBJ1-5, with D possibly being TRBD1 (5 bases). This CDR3 is built from 18 residues. Per the germline V gene, CDR1 is KGHSH and CDR2 is LQKENI. V was clipped by 4 bases and J by 0 bases, with 19 bases between them. In nucleotides, the CDR3 is TGTGCCAGCTCACAGGGGAACTATAGGGTGTATAGCAATCAGCCCCAGCATTTT. This sequence encodes CASSQGNYRVYSNQPQHF.

This clone occurred once. The CDR3 DNA reads TGCGCCAGCAGCCCGTTAGAAGCGGGAGCCTATGGCTACACCTTC. It specifies CASSPLEAGAYGYTF. The chain employs TRBV5-1 and TRBJ1-2; D is undetermined. V was cut by 4 bases and J by 4 bases, with 17 bases left in between. This CDR3 is built from 15 residues. Germline CDR1 is SGHRS and CDR2 is YFSETQ.

The chain employs TRBV19 and TRBJ2-2, with a possible D match to TRBD1 (6 bases). The CDR3 extends over 16 amino acids. Germline V gene sequence: CDR1 LNHDA, CDR2 SQIVND (reference sequence). Trimming cost V 3 bases and J 3 bases, with 14 bases left between them. The CDR3 here is CASSILGGTYTGELFF. The DNA for the CDR3 is TGTGCCAGTAGTATCCTTGGGGGCACCTACACCGGGGAGCTGTTTTTT.

This clone has more than one count but fewer than ten. V gene TRBV9 combines with J gene TRBJ1-1; 8 positions agree with TRBD1. CDR1 and CDR2 from the germline V gene are SGDLS and YYNGEE. This CDR3 has 14 residues. V lost 3 bases, J lost 0 bases, and 1 base stayed unmatched. Here the CDR3 reads CASSAGQVNTEAFF. The CDR3, as DNA: TGTGCCAGCAGCGCGGGACAGGTGAACACTGAAGCTTTCTTT.

The chain carries TRBV14 and TRBJ2-6; D is possibly TRBD1 (6 bases). There are 15 residues in the CDR3. V was trimmed by 5 bases and J by 2 bases, leaving 10 bases between them. Germline CDR1 and CDR2: SGHDN and FVKESK. The CDR3 reads CASSTHRAGANVLTF. The CDR3 nucleotides are TGTGCCAGCAGCACACACAGGGCTGGGGCCAACGTCCTGACTTTC.

This clone appeared a few times. The chain couples TRBV25-1 to TRBJ1-4; a possible D gene is TRBD1 (5 bases). This CDR3 contains 17 residues. Germline loops: CDR1 MGHDK, CDR2 SYGVNS. The V end lost 2 bases, the J end lost 0 bases, and 13 bases lay between the germline ends. Here the CDR3 reads CASSEVSQTATNEKLFF. Written as DNA, the CDR3 is TGTGCCAGCAGTGAAGTTTCCCAGACAGCAACTAATGAAAAACTGTTTTTT.

This clone has more than one count but fewer than ten. In DNA, the CDR3 is TGTGCCAGCAGTGAACCAGGGGTGGGAAGCTCTGGGGCCAACGTCCTGACTTTC. This encodes CASSEPGVGSSGANVLTF. This sequence joins TRBV25-1 and TRBJ2-6, with a tentative D call TRBD1 (6 bases). Germline V gene lookup returns CDR1 MGHDK and CDR2 SYGVNS. This CDR3 has 18 residues. The ends were cut back, 2 bases at V and 0 bases at J, with 14 bases in the middle.

This clone was seen just once. The chain links TRBV2 to TRBJ2-7, with 8 positions matching TRBD1. V trimming: 7 bases; J trimming: 3 bases; junction bases outside the gene matches: 8. CDR3 length: 14 amino acids. The germline gives CDR1 SNHLY, CDR2 FYNNEI. CDR3 in amino acids: CASNRQGAFYEQYF. DNA for the CDR3: TGTGCCAGCAACCGGCAGGGGGCTTTCTACGAGCAGTACTTC. The full variable domain, completed using reference TRBV2 and TRBJ2-7, is EPEVTQTPSHQVTQMGQEVILRCVPISNHLYFYWYRQILGQKVEFLVSFYNNEISEKSEIFDDQFSVERPDGSNFTLKIRSTKLEDSAMYFCASNRQGAFYEQYFGPGTRLTVT.

This clone was seen only a few times. The gene calls are TRBV4-1 and TRBJ1-1; 7 bases map to TRBD1. V was pared by 4 bases and J by 0 bases, with 5 bases of the junction left unmatched. Germline V CDR1 and CDR2: MGHRA, YSYEKL. The CDR3 has 15 amino acids. DNA for the CDR3: TGCGCCAGCAGCCCTGGGACAGTCTTGAACACTGAAGCTTTCTTT. Its protein product is CASSPGTVLNTEAFF.

This clone was recorded only once. The chain couples TRBV5-1 to TRBJ1-1, with a possible D match to TRBD1 (5 bases). The germline gives CDR1 SGHRS, CDR2 YFSETQ. V gave up 4 bases and J gave up 1 base, with 17 bases separating them. The CDR3 length is 16 residues. CDR3 DNA sequence: TGCGCCAGCAGCATGCAACCCGGGCAGGGGAACACTGAAGCTTTCTTT. It codes for CASSMQPGQGNTEAFF. Supplemented by reference TRBV5-1 and TRBJ1-1, the full variable domain reads KAGVTQTPRYLIKTRGQQVTLSCSPISGHRSVSWYQQTPGQGLQFLFEYFSETQRNKGNFPGRFSGRQFSNSRSEMNVSTLELGDSALYLCASSMQPGQGNTEAFFGQGTRLTVV.

In its sample, this clone was seen a few times. The V gene is TRBV30, the J gene TRBJ2-7, with D unresolved. The CDR3 has 13 residues. The germline V gene has CDR1 GTSNPN and CDR2 SVGIG (reference sequence). With 5 bases removed from V and 1 base from J, the gap between germline ends came to 12 bases. Written as DNA, the CDR3 is TGTGCCTGGTCCGGTGGTCAATCCTACGAGCAGTACTTC. It yields the protein CAWSGGQSYEQYF.

This clone was seen only once. J is TRBJ2-2 and V is TRBV12-5, with 7 bases lining up with TRBD2. The junction had 14 bases not matched to a gene; V was cut back by 0 bases and J by 4 bases. From germline, CDR1 is LGHNT and CDR2 FRNRAP. The CDR3 totals 19 residues. The CDR3 DNA follows: TGTGCTAGTGGTTTGGTAAGAGTTAGCGGGCTTCATTTCACCGGGGAGCTGTTTTTT. Encoded protein: CASGLVRVSGLHFTGELFF. Looking up the rest from reference TRBV12-5 and TRBJ2-2 gives the full variable domain: DARVTQTPRHKVTEMGQEVTMRCQPILGHNTVFWYRQTMMQGLELLAYFRNRAPLDDSGMPKDRFSAEMPDATLATLKIQPSEPRDSAVYFCASGLVRVSGLHFTGELFFGEGSRLTVL.

This chain links TRBV28 with TRBJ1-4; a weak D match, TRBD1 (6 bases). Germline CDR1 and CDR2: MDHEN and SYDVKM. This CDR3 contains 12 residues. V lost 8 bases, J lost 6 bases, and 10 bases lay in between. Here the CDR3 DNA reads TGTGCCAGCTGGGGGCGTGATGAAAAACTGTTTTTT. Its translation is CASWGRDEKLFF.

The chain links TRBV5-1 to TRBJ2-1, with 11 bases matching TRBD1. V shed 4 bases and J 0 bases; nucleotides not matched to a gene: 12. The CDR3 runs to 19 residues. Germline assignment: CDR1 SGHRS and CDR2 YFSETQ. CDR3 residues: CASSPPGTGGVSSYNEQFF. DNA of the CDR3: TGCGCCAGCAGCCCGCCGGGGACAGGGGGGGTTAGCTCCTACAATGAGCAGTTCTTC.